The 8 T cell receptor beta chains below were found in one sample sequenced in a study of blood T cell repertoires in COVID-19. The protocol was immunoSEQ multiplex PCR, while the TCRdb copy is restricted to in-frame clones and leaves out a portion. The sample records around 460,000 clones, roughly 90% being singletons. The sample was peripheral blood. These receptor sequences come from a man aged 18 to 29 with COVID-19, enrolled during active disease.

V usage is TRBV7-8 and J usage is TRBJ1-6; weak D call: TRBD1 (5 bases). V was clipped by 4 bases and J by 6 bases, with 13 bases between them. CDR1 is SGHVS and CDR2 is FQNEAQ in the germline V gene. The CDR3 totals 15 residues. This CDR3 is CASSSGPVFNSPLHF. The DNA of the CDR3 is TGTGCCAGCAGCTCAGGGCCCGTATTTAATTCACCCCTCCACTTT.

The chain carries TRBV3-1 (or the pseudogene TRBV3-2) and TRBJ2-2, with TRBD2 identical over 9 bases. CDR1 LGHDT and CDR2 YNNKEL come from the germline V gene (reference sequence). The V segment lost 1 base and the J segment 4 bases; nucleotides outside the gene matches: 4. The CDR3 is made up of 16 amino acids. CDR3 residues: CASSQVGGGVTGELFF. The CDR3 nucleotides are TGTGCCAGCAGCCAAGTAGGCGGGGGGGTCACCGGGGAGCTGTTTTTT.

Comments on this clone: Other DNA sequences in this sample translate to the same CDR3. This chain connects TRBV19 to TRBJ2-7, with 9 nucleotides matching TRBD1. Trimming at V came to 1 base and at J to 2 bases, leaving 0 bases not matched to a gene. In germline, CDR1 is LNHDA, CDR2 SQIVND (reference sequence). The CDR3 extends over 14 amino acids. In DNA form, the CDR3 reads TGTGCCAGTAGTATAGGACAGGGGGCCTACGAGCAGTACTTC. It is translated as CASSIGQGAYEQYF.

CDR3 sequence reads: CSVGQGVADYEQYF. CDR3 coding DNA: TGCAGCGTTGGCCAAGGGGTCGCGGACTACGAGCAGTACTTC. The chain recombines TRBV29-1 with TRBJ2-7; weak D call: TRBD1 (5 bases). Between the trimmed V and J ends, which lost 4 bases and 3 bases, there was a span of 16 bases. Germline assignment: CDR1 SQVTM and CDR2 ANQGSEA. The CDR3 spans 14 residues.

Here the CDR3 reads CASRLGGFFDGYTF. CDR3 coding DNA: TGTGCCTCTCGACTGGGAGGTTTTTTCGACGGCTACACCTTC. This chain uses TRBV30 with TRBJ1-2; D not resolved. V gave up 7 bases and J gave up 8 bases, with 23 bases separating them. In germline, CDR1 is GTSNPN, CDR2 SVGIG (reference sequence). The CDR3 is 14 amino acids.

The gene calls are TRBV12-3 or TRBV12-4 and TRBJ2-1; 8 bases are a match to TRBD1. The V and J ends lost 6 bases and 9 bases, in that order; junction bases with no gene match: 7. The CDR3 is made up of 13 amino acids. The CDR3 nucleotides are TGTGCCAGCAGAGCCGGACAGGGCGTTGAGCAGTTCTTC. The encoded protein is CASRAGQGVEQFF.

The gene calls are TRBV24-1 and TRBJ1-2, with 8 bases fitting TRBD1. Germline loops: CDR1 KGHDR, CDR2 SFDVKD. This CDR3 comprises 15 residues. Trimming at V came to 4 bases and at J to 2 bases, leaving 5 bases not matched to a gene. CDR3 in DNA: TGTGCCACCAGTGAGGGGACAGGAGTCAACTATGGCTACACCTTC. Translated, it gives CATSEGTGVNYGYTF.

The rearrangement links TRBV27 to TRBJ1-6; D is uncertain. From germline, CDR1 is MNHEY and CDR2 SMNVEV (reference sequence). The CDR3 runs 14 residues. V was clipped by 3 bases and J by 9 bases, with 12 bases between them. CDR3 sequence reads: CASSLAGLSSPLHF. In DNA form, the CDR3 reads TGTGCCAGCAGTTTGGCCGGGTTGAGTTCACCCCTCCACTTT.